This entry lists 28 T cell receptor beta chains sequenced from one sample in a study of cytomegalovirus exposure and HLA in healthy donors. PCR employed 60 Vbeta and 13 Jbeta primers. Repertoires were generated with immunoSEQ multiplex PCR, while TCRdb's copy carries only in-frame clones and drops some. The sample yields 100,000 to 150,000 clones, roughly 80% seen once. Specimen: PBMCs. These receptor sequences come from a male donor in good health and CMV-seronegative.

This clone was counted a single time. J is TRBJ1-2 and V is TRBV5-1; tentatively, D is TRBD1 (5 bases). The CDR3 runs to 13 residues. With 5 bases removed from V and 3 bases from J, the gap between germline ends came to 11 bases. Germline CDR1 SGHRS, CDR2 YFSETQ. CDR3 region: CASREGVDYGYTF. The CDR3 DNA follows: TGCGCCAGCAGAGAAGGGGTGGACTATGGCTACACCTTC.

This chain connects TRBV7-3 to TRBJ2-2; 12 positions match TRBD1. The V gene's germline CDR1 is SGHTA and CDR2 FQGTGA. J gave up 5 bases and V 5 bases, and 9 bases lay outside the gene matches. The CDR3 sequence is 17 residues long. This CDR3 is CASSPRDRGQGTGELFF. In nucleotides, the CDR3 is TGTGCCAGCAGCCCTAGGGACAGGGGGCAAGGGACCGGGGAGCTGTTTTTT.

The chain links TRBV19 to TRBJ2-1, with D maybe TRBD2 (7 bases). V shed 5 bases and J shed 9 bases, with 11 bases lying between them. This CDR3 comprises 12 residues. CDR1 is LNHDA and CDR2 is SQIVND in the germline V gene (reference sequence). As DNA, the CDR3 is TGTGCCAGTAGTTTAGGGGGGGGTGAGCAGTTCTTC. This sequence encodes CASSLGGGEQFF.

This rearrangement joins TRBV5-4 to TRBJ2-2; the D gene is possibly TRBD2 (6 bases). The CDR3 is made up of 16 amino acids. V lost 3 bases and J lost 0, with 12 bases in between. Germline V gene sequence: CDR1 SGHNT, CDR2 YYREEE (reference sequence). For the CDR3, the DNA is TGTGCCAGCAGCTCGGAGGGACTGACGAACACCGGGGAGCTGTTTTTT. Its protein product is CASSSEGLTNTGELFF.

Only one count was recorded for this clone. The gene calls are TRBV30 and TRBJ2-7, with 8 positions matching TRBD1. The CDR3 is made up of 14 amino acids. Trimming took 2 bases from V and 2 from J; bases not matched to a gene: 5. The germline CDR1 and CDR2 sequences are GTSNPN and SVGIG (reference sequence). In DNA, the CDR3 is TGTGCCTGGAGTAAAGGGACAGGCGCCTACGAGCAGTACTTC. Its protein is CAWSKGTGAYEQYF.

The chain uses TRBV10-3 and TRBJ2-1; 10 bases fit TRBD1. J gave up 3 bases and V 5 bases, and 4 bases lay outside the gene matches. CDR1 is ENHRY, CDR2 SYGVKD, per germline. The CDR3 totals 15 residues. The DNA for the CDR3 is TGTGCCATCAGTCGGACAGGGGGGATCTACAATGAGCAGTTCTTC. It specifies CAISRTGGIYNEQFF.

CDR3: CASSEGRRGGEAFF. CDR3 nucleotides: TGTGCCAGCAGTGAGGGGAGGCGGGGCGGCGAAGCTTTCTTT. The chain employs TRBV6-1 and TRBJ1-1, with D maybe TRBD1 (5 bases). This CDR3 spans 14 amino acids. The germline V gene has CDR1 MNHNS and CDR2 SASEGT. The V gene lost 3 bases and the J gene lost 8 bases, with 16 bases spanning the gap.

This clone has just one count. In DNA form, the CDR3 reads TGCGCCAGCAGCCAAAACCGCGGAATCCAGAACACTGAAGCTTTCTTT. This translates into CASSQNRGIQNTEAFF. J is TRBJ1-1 and V is TRBV4-3; D is unresolved. Trimming shortened V by 2 bases and J by 1 base, and 14 bases separated the two germline ends. CDR3 length: 16 residues. Germline-derived CDR1 and CDR2 are LGHNA and YSLEER.

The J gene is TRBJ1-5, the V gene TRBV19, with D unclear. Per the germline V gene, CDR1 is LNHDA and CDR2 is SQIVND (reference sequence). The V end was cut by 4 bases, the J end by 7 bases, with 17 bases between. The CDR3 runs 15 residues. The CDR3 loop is CASSTFRREGQPQHF. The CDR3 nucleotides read TGTGCCAGTAGTACCTTCCGTCGGGAGGGACAGCCCCAGCATTTT.

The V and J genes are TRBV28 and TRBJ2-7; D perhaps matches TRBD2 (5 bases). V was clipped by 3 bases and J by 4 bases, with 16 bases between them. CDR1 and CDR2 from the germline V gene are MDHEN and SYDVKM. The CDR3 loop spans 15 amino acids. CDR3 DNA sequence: TGTGCCAGCAGTTTTACTGGGTCAGCGGCTTACGAGCAGTACTTC. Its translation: CASSFTGSAAYEQYF. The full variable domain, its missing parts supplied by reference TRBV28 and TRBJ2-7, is DVKVTQSSRYLVKRTGEKVFLECVQDMDHENMFWYRQDPGLGLRLIYFSYDVKMKEKGDIPEGYSVSREKKERFSLILESASTNQTSMYLCASSFTGSAAYEQYFGPGTRLTVT.

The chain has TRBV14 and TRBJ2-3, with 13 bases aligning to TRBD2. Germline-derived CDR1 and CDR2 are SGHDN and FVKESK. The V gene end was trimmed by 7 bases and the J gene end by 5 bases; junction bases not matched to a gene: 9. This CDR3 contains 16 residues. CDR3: CASTRLAGGHEDTQYF. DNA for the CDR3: TGTGCCAGCACCCGACTAGCGGGGGGCCACGAAGATACGCAGTATTTT. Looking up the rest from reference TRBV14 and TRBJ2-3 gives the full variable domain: EAGVTQFPSHSVIEKGQTVTLRCDPISGHDNLYWYRRVMGKEIKFLLHFVKESKQDESGMPNNRFLAERTGGTYSTLKVQPAELEDSGVYFCASTRLAGGHEDTQYFGPGTRLTVL.

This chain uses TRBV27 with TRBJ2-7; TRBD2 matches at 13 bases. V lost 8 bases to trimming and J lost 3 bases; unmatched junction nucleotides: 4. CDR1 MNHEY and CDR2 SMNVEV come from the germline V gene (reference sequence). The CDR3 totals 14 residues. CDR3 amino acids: CASGGLAGVYEQYF. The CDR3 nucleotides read TGTGCCAGCGGCGGACTAGCGGGAGTCTACGAGCAGTACTTC.

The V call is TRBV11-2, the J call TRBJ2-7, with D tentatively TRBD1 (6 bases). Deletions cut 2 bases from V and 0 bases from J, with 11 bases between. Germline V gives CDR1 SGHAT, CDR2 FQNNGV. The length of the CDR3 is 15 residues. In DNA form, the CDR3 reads TGTGCCAGCAGCTTAAAGGTGGACAGCTCCTACGAGCAGTACTTC. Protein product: CASSLKVDSSYEQYF.

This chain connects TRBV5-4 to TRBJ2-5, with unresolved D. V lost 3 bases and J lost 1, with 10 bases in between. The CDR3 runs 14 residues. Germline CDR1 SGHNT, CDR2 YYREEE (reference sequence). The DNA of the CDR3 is TGTGCCAGCAGCTCCGTTGGTAGCCAAGAGACCCAGTACTTC. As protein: CASSSVGSQETQYF. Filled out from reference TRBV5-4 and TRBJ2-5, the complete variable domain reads ETGVTQSPTHLIKTRGQQVTLRCSSQSGHNTVSWYQQALGQGPQFIFQYYREEENGRGNFPPRFSGLQFPNYSSELNVNALELDDSALYLCASSSVGSQETQYFGPGTRLLVL.

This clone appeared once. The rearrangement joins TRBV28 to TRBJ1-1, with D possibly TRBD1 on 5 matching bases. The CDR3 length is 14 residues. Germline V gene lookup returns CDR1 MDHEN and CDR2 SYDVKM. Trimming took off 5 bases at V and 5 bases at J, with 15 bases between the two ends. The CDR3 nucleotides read TGTGCCAGCAGTCTCCAGGGTGTACAGACTGAAGCTTTCTTT. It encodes CASSLQGVQTEAFF.

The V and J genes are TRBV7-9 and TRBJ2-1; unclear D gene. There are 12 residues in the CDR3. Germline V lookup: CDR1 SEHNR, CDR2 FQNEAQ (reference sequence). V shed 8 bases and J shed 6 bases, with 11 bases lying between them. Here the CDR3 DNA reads TGTGCCAGCGAATGGGCCGTCAATGAGCAGTTCTTC. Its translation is CASEWAVNEQFF.

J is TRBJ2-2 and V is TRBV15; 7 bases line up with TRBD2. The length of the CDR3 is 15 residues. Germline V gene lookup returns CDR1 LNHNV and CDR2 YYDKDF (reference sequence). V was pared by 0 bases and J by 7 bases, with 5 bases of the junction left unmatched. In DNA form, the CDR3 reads TGTGCCACCAGCAGAGATCTCGGGGGGAACGGGGAGCTGTTTTTT. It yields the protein CATSRDLGGNGELFF.

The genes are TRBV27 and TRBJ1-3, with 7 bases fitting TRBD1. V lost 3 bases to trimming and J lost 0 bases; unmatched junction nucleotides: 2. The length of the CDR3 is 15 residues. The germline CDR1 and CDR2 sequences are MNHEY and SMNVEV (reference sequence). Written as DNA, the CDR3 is TGTGCCAGCAGTTTCAGACAGGGCTCTGGAAACACCATATATTTT. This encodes CASSFRQGSGNTIYF.

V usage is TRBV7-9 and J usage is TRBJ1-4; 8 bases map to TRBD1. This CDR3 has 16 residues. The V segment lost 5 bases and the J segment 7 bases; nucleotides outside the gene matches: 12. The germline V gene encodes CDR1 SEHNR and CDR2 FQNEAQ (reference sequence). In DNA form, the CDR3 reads TGTGCCAGCAGCCCTGCAGGACAGGGTAGGACTGAAAAACTGTTTTTT. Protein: CASSPAGQGRTEKLFF.

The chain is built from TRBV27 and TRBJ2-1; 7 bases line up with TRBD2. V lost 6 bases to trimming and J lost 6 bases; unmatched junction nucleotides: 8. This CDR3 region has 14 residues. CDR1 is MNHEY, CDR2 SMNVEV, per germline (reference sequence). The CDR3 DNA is TGTGCCAGCAGGGCCCAGCGGGAAAGCAATGAGCAGTTCTTC. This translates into CASRAQRESNEQFF.

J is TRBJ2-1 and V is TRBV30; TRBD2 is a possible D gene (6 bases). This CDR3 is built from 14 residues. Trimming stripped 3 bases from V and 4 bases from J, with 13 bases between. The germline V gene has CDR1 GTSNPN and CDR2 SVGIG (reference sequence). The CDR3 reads CAWRLRGRYNEQFF. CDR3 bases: TGTGCCTGGAGACTGCGGGGCAGGTACAATGAGCAGTTCTTC. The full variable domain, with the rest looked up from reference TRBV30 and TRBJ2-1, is SQTIHQWPATLVQPVGSPLSLECTVEGTSNPNLYWYRQAAGRGLQLLFYSVGIGQISSEVPQNLSASRPQDRQFILSSKKLLLSDSGFYLCAWRLRGRYNEQFFGPGTRLTVL.

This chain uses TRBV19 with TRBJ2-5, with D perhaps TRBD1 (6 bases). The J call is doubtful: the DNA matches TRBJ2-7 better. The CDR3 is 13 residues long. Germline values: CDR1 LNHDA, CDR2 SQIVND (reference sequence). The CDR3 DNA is TGTGCCAGTAGTATCCTCAGGGGTGGCGAGCAGTACTTC. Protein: CASSILRGGEQYF.

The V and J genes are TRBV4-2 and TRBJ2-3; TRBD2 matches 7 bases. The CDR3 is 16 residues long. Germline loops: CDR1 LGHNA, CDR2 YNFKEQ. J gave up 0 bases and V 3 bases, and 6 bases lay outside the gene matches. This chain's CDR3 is CASSQGGGASTDTQYF. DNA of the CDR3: TGTGCCAGCAGCCAGGGGGGGGGAGCAAGCACAGATACGCAGTATTTT.

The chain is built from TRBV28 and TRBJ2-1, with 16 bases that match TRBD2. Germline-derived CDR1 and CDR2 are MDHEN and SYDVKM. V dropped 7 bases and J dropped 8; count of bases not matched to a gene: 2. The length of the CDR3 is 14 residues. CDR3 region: CASIGTSGRDEQFF. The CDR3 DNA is TGTGCCAGCATCGGGACTAGCGGGAGGGATGAGCAGTTCTTC.

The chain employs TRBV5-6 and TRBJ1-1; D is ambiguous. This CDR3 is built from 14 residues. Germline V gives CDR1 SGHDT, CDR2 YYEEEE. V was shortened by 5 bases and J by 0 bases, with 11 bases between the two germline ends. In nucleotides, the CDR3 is TGTGCCAGCAGATTACAGTTCATGAACACTGAAGCTTTCTTT. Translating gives CASRLQFMNTEAFF.

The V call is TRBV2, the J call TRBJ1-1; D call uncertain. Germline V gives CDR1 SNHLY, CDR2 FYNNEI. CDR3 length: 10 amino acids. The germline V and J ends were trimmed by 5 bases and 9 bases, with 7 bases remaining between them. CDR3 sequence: CASSISKAFF. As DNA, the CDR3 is TGTGCCAGCAGTATTAGTAAAGCTTTCTTT.

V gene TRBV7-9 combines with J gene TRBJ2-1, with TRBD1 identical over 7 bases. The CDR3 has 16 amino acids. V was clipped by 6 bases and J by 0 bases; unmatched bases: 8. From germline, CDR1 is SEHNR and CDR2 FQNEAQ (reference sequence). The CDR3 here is CASRHRGRSSYNEQFF. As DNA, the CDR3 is TGTGCCAGCAGACACAGGGGTAGAAGCTCCTACAATGAGCAGTTCTTC.

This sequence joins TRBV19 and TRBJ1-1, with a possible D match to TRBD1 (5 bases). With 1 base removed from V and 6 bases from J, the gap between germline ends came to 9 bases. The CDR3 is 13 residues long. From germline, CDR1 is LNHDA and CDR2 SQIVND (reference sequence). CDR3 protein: CASSIVGHSEAFF. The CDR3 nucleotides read TGTGCCAGTAGTATAGTAGGACACTCTGAAGCTTTCTTT.